The rows below give T cell receptor beta chains drawn from one sample of a study of T-cell memory formation after mild COVID-19. A single record per CDR3 protein comes from TCRdb applying MiXCR to the 5' RACE reads. The sample includes about 160,000 distinct CDR3 sequences, roughly 31% of them seen just once. The sample was PBMCs or a T cell subset sorted from them (not recorded which). The receptors were gathered from an adult woman who had mild COVID-19 (a few samples of this study predate the infection). Cell type and time point are not known. Both conserved end residues are part of each CDR3. D genes are given only for firm matches. Only part of the rows carry a size: once, few, many, or a class if the clone is expanded.

TRBV11-2	.	.	TRBJ2-1	CASSPTAGSEQFF
TRBV18	.	TRBD1	TRBJ2-7	CASSPRDRGSYEQYF
TRBV29-1	.	TRBD2	TRBJ2-1	CSVIPGLAGGNEQFF
TRBV6-2/TRBV6-3	.	.	TRBJ2-3	CASRRVTDTQYF
TRBV12-3/TRBV12-4	few	.	TRBJ1-1	CASGRGSSEAFF
TRBV29-1	.	.	TRBJ2-7	CSVEGLSLEQYF
TRBV11-2	.	.	TRBJ1-2	CASSSISPARGYTF
TRBV9	.	.	TRBJ2-1	CASSPRVAGGNNEQFF
TRBV7-6	.	TRBD1	TRBJ2-5	CASGGQGEEETQYF
TRBV7-6	.	TRBD2	TRBJ2-1	CASSSGLAGWGSYNEQFF
TRBV4-2	few	TRBD2	TRBJ2-1	CASSQELAGYNEQFF
TRBV5-6	.	.	TRBJ2-7	CASSFLSSYEQYF
TRBV7-2	.	TRBD1	TRBJ1-2	CASSRTGGSSNYGYTF
TRBV7-2	.	.	TRBJ1-3	CASSPWTVYGNTIYF
TRBV6-5	few	.	TRBJ2-2	CASRRTGELFF
TRBV7-2	few	.	TRBJ1-5	CASSLGYNQPQHF
TRBV7-9	few	TRBD1	TRBJ1-1	CASSDRGGTEAFF
TRBV6-1	once	TRBD2	TRBJ2-1	CASSEEEAGGYNEQFF
TRBV29-1	few	TRBD1	TRBJ2-1	CSVEGQPHEQFF
TRBV24-1	.	TRBD1	TRBJ1-1	CATSDSTGSSTEAFF
TRBV7-6	.	.	TRBJ1-1	CASSLQGTVTEAFF
TRBV12-3/TRBV12-4	few	TRBD1	TRBJ2-3	CASSYGQGAHVTDTQYF
TRBV4-1	few	TRBD1	TRBJ1-1	CASSQGTGETEAFF
TRBV5-5	.	TRBD2	TRBJ2-1	CASSLGASGNNEQFF
TRBV30	.	.	TRBJ1-6	CAWSQLSGQRGSPLHF
TRBV20-1	few	.	TRBJ2-5	CSATWETQYF
TRBV2	few	.	TRBJ2-7	CASSEARRTATYEQYF
TRBV24-1	.	.	TRBJ2-1	CATSDSPGPYNEQFF
TRBV11-3	.	TRBD2	TRBJ2-1	CASSRTSGRADNEQFF
TRBV7-9	.	.	TRBJ2-5	CASSLEQGTYETQYF
TRBV27	.	TRBD1	TRBJ1-2	CASRGTVSDYGYTF
TRBV6-1	.	TRBD1	TRBJ1-1	CASSGQGAGGEAFF
TRBV7-6	.	TRBD1	TRBJ1-4	CASSQGEGGEKLFF